Presented here are 7 T cell receptor beta chains from one specimen sequenced in a study of T cells expressing NK-cell markers. No DNA is given; TCRdb re-called the 5' RACE reads and lists each CDR3 protein once. The repertoire table contains 200,000 to 300,000 distinct CDR3 sequences. Sequenced: blood T cells: a sorted CD56 or NKG2C T cell subset, CD4+ or CD8+ T cells, or bulk PBMC T cells (not recorded which). These TCRs come from a woman between 18 and 70 years old in good health.

The gene calls are TRBV6-5 and TRBJ1-4. Germline V gene data show CDR1 as MNHEY and CDR2 as SVGAGI. The CDR3 is 14 amino acids. CDR3 loop: CASSYGSNNEKLFF.

The chain employs TRBV29-1 and TRBJ2-5; absent DNA, TCRdb's TRBD2 call cannot be checked. CDR3 length: 16 residues. Germline V gene lookup returns CDR1 SQVTM and CDR2 ANQGSEA. The CDR3 sequence: CSVELTSGRAQETQYF. The entire variable domain, with the rest obtained from reference TRBV29-1 and TRBJ2-5, is as follows: SAVISQKPSRDICQRGTSLTIQCQVDSQVTMMFWYRQQPGQSLTLIATANQGSEATYESGFVIDKFPISRPNLTFSTLTVSNMSPEDSSIYLCSVELTSGRAQETQYFGPGTRLLVL.

This chain links TRBV20-1 with TRBJ2-1. The CDR3 is 11 amino acids. Germline V lookup: CDR1 DFQATT, CDR2 SNEGSKA (reference sequence). CDR3 protein: CSGYLTDEQFF.

The genes are TRBV10-3 and TRBJ2-5; TCRdb calls TRBD1, which cannot be checked without DNA. CDR1 is ENHRY, CDR2 SYGVKD, per germline. The CDR3 consists of 15 residues. The CDR3 spells CAISERAGREETQYF.

The V gene is TRBV7-9, the J gene TRBJ2-6; lacking DNA, the TRBD1 call made by TCRdb goes unchecked. Per germline, CDR1 SEHNR and CDR2 FQNEAQ (reference sequence). CDR3 length: 15 residues. CDR3: CASKGLVSGANVLTF.

The chain employs TRBV12-3 or TRBV12-4 and TRBJ1-6; the D gene TCRdb calls, TRBD1, cannot be checked with no DNA. The length of the CDR3 is 11 residues. The CDR3 protein is CASTQGSPLHF.

This chain connects TRBV29-1 to TRBJ1-2; without DNA, the TCRdb call of TRBD1 cannot be checked. This CDR3 spans 15 amino acids. Germline CDR1 reads SQVTM; CDR2 reads ANQGSEA. The CDR3: CSVEDGTGKTVGYTF.